This note documents a single T cell receptor (beta chain) sequence. The data stem from a study of cytomegalovirus exposure and HLA in healthy donors. The assay was immunoSEQ multiplex PCR, and TCRdb's table has in-frame clones only and misses some. The table shows 250,000 to 350,000 clones, with about 90% occurring only once. In germline, CDR1 is MNHEY, CDR2 SVGAGI. The CDR3 runs 16 residues. V lost 2 bases and J lost 5; bases outside the gene matches: 4. Sequencing was carried out using PBMCs. The TCR originated in a woman in her 30s in good health and CMV-seropositive. The chain combines TRBV6-5 with TRBJ2-1; TRBD2 agrees at 12 bases. The CDR3 region has the DNA TGTGCCAGCAGTTACCAGACTAGCGGGGGCAACAATGAGCAGTTCTTC. Amino acids: CASSYQTSGGNNEQFF.